A single sample is the source of the 17 T cell receptor beta chains below, sequenced in a study of cytomegalovirus exposure and HLA in healthy donors (dated by TCRdb to the late 2010s). Receptor amplification or capture employed the immunoSEQ multiplex PCR assay. A mixture of 60 forward primers for TCR Vbeta segments and 13 reverse primers for TCR Jbeta segments was used in the multiplex PCR. TCRdb limited this immuneACCESS table to in-frame rearrangements with V and J called. A share of clones is missing; checked studies link under half to unresolved V genes, and the rest is unexplained. Present in this sample are under 200,000 clones, roughly 80% of which were seen just once. The biggest ten clones account for 3% to 4.5% of the sample. The sample taken for sequencing was PBMCs. These TCRs come from a man aged 25-40 years in good health and CMV-seropositive.

The chain has TRBV5-1 and TRBJ2-4, with TRBD2 matching 12 bases. The CDR3 contains 14 residues. CDR1 is SGHRS and CDR2 is YFSETQ in the germline V gene. Losses at the gene ends were 7 bases for V and 6 bases for J; bases not matched to a gene: 5. The CDR3 DNA is TGCGCCAGCCGGCTAGCGGGGGGGACAAACATTCAGTACTTC. It yields the protein CASRLAGGTNIQYF. Together with reference TRBV5-1 and TRBJ2-4, the CDR3 gives the full variable domain: KAGVTQTPRYLIKTRGQQVTLSCSPISGHRSVSWYQQTPGQGLQFLFEYFSETQRNKGNFPGRFSGRQFSNSRSEMNVSTLELGDSALYLCASRLAGGTNIQYFGAGTRLSVL.

This chain connects TRBV6-5 to TRBJ1-2, with 7 bases that match TRBD1. J lost 7 bases, V lost 6 bases, and 8 bases had no gene match. Germline V lookup: CDR1 MNHEY, CDR2 SVGAGI. The CDR3 consists of 13 residues. The CDR3 DNA reads as TGTGCCAGCAGGGAGACAGGGTTTGGTGGCTACACCTTC. It codes for CASRETGFGGYTF.

The V and J genes are TRBV6-6 and TRBJ2-2, with a possible D match to TRBD1 (6 bases). V was pared by 6 bases and J by 10 bases, with 12 bases between. The length of the CDR3 is 12 residues. Germline V gives CDR1 MNHNY, CDR2 SVGAGI (reference sequence). CDR3 sequence (DNA): TGTGCCAGCAGCATCGGGACATTGGAGCTGTTTTTT. Amino acid sequence: CASSIGTLELFF.

The chain joins TRBV15 to TRBJ2-1; 7 nucleotides align to TRBD1. The CDR3 is 15 residues long. The V segment lost 0 bases and the J segment 2 bases; nucleotides outside the gene matches: 1. Germline CDR1 is LNHNV and CDR2 is YYDKDF (reference sequence). CDR3 region: CATSREGTAYNEQFF. The CDR3 DNA follows: TGTGCCACCAGCAGAGAGGGGACAGCCTACAATGAGCAGTTCTTC.

The chain carries TRBV27 and TRBJ2-3, with D maybe TRBD1 (6 bases). Germline assignment: CDR1 MNHEY and CDR2 SMNVEV (reference sequence). The length of the CDR3 is 16 residues. V was trimmed by 5 bases and J by 2 bases, leaving 17 bases between them. CDR3 sequence reads: CASSPGHLKNTDTQYF. The CDR3, as DNA: TGTGCCAGCAGTCCGGGACACCTTAAAAACACAGATACGCAGTATTTT.

V usage is TRBV5-1 and J usage is TRBJ2-1; 9 bases agree with TRBD2. This CDR3 contains 15 residues. Germline V lookup: CDR1 SGHRS, CDR2 YFSETQ. The V and J ends lost 2 bases and 7 bases, in that order; junction bases with no gene match: 7. CDR3 protein: CASSFSLAGTNEQFF. CDR3 sequence (DNA): TGCGCCAGCAGCTTCTCGCTAGCGGGGACTAATGAGCAGTTCTTC. Full variable domain (missing parts from reference TRBV5-1 and TRBJ2-1): KAGVTQTPRYLIKTRGQQVTLSCSPISGHRSVSWYQQTPGQGLQFLFEYFSETQRNKGNFPGRFSGRQFSNSRSEMNVSTLELGDSALYLCASSFSLAGTNEQFFGPGTRLTVL.

This clone was counted a single time. The chain joins TRBV4-3 to TRBJ2-5; TRBD1 matches 8 bases. CDR3 size: 17 residues. CDR1 and CDR2 from the germline V gene are LGHNA and YSLEER. The V gene end was trimmed by 0 bases and the J gene end by 4 bases; junction bases not matched to a gene: 10. The CDR3 bases are TGCGCCAGCAGCCAAGATCTGGGTAGACAGGGGAGAGAGACCCAGTACTTC. Translated, it gives CASSQDLGRQGRETQYF.

CDR3 coding DNA: TGTGCTAGTGCCCCCGGGGGGTCCTACGAGCAGTACTTC. As protein: CASAPGGSYEQYF. The chain links TRBV12-5 to TRBJ2-7; 7 nucleotides line up with TRBD2. The germline V gene encodes CDR1 LGHNT and CDR2 FRNRAP. With 7 bases clipped from V and 1 base from J, the junction kept 4 bases outside the gene matches. The CDR3 length is 13 residues.

This clone was seen a few times. V and J are TRBV2 and TRBJ1-5, with D perhaps matching TRBD1 (5 bases). CDR1 SNHLY and CDR2 FYNNEI come from the germline V gene. The V and J ends lost 0 bases and 6 bases respectively, with 15 bases between them. The CDR3 is made up of 16 amino acids. In nucleotides, the CDR3 is TGTGCCAGCAGTGAAGCGCCGGGTAGGGGAAGTCAGCCCCAGCATTTT. This encodes CASSEAPGRGSQPQHF. The whole variable domain, remainder taken from reference TRBV2 and TRBJ1-5, is EPEVTQTPSHQVTQMGQEVILRCVPISNHLYFYWYRQILGQKVEFLVSFYNNEISEKSEIFDDQFSVERPDGSNFTLKIRSTKLEDSAMYFCASSEAPGRGSQPQHFGDGTRLSIL.

The V call is TRBV4-3, the J call TRBJ2-1; 8 bases are shared with TRBD2. Germline V gene data show CDR1 as LGHNA and CDR2 as YSLEER. The CDR3 spans 16 residues. The V gene end was trimmed by 1 base and the J gene end by 7 bases; junction bases not matched to a gene: 9. The CDR3 region is CASSQGTTSVVNEQFF. CDR3 sequence (DNA): TGCGCCAGCAGCCAAGGTACGACTAGCGTGGTGAATGAGCAGTTCTTC.

The chain joins TRBV6-6 to TRBJ2-3; maybe TRBD1 (6 bases). With 2 bases removed from V and 4 bases from J, the gap between germline ends came to 10 bases. Germline V gene lookup returns CDR1 MNHNY and CDR2 SVGAGI (reference sequence). This CDR3 spans 14 amino acids. The CDR3 loop reads CASSYGGPADTQYF. The CDR3 DNA reads as TGTGCCAGCAGTTACGGGGGCCCAGCAGATACGCAGTATTTT.

The CDR3 here is CASSLALTEAFF. CDR3 nucleotides: TGTGCCAGCAGCTTAGCTCTCACTGAAGCTTTCTTT. The chain uses TRBV7-9 and TRBJ1-1; D unclear. The CDR3 is made up of 12 amino acids. The germline V gene encodes CDR1 SEHNR and CDR2 FQNEAQ (reference sequence). Trimming stripped 0 bases from V and 4 bases from J, with 3 bases between.

The chain combines TRBV15 with TRBJ2-7, with TRBD1 matching 10 bases. The V segment lost 3 bases and the J segment 3 bases; nucleotides outside the gene matches: 5. CDR1 and CDR2 from the germline V gene are LNHNV and YYDKDF (reference sequence). The CDR3 is 15 amino acids. CDR3 DNA: TGTGCCACCAGCAGTAGGGGACAGGGGAGCTACGAGCAGTACTTC. Translating gives CATSSRGQGSYEQYF. The whole variable domain, filled in from reference TRBV15 and TRBJ2-7, reads DAMVIQNPRYQVTQFGKPVTLSCSQTLNHNVMYWYQQKSSQAPKLLFHYYDKDFNNEADTPDNFQSRRPNTSFCFLDIRSPGLGDTAMYLCATSSRGQGSYEQYFGPGTRLTVT.

The V call is TRBV6-5, the J call TRBJ2-7; perhaps TRBD2 as D (6 bases). The CDR3 is 14 amino acids. Germline V CDR1 and CDR2: MNHEY, SVGAGI. V was trimmed by 7 bases and J by 5 bases, leaving 18 bases between them. The DNA for the CDR3 is TGTGCCAGCACCCTGGGGTGGGGGGACCACGAGCAGTACTTC. This codes for CASTLGWGDHEQYF.

For this clone: This specimen includes other DNA sequences encoding the same CDR3. V and J are TRBV5-1 and TRBJ2-5, with 9 positions matching TRBD2. The ends lost 1 base at V and 2 bases at J; junction bases unmatched: 0. This CDR3 is built from 14 residues. The germline V gene has CDR1 SGHRS and CDR2 YFSETQ. CDR3 nucleotides: TGCGCCAGCAGCTTGACTAGCGGGCAAGAGACCCAGTACTTC. Its translation is CASSLTSGQETQYF. The whole variable domain, remainder taken from reference TRBV5-1 and TRBJ2-5, is KAGVTQTPRYLIKTRGQQVTLSCSPISGHRSVSWYQQTPGQGLQFLFEYFSETQRNKGNFPGRFSGRQFSNSRSEMNVSTLELGDSALYLCASSLTSGQETQYFGPGTRLLVL.

The chain links TRBV10-3 to TRBJ2-1; a weak D match, TRBD2 (6 bases). V was cut by 6 bases and J by 2 bases, with 11 bases left in between. CDR1 is ENHRY and CDR2 is SYGVKD in the germline V gene. There are 14 residues in the CDR3. CDR3 sequence: CAISGSQTYNEQFF. Written as DNA, the CDR3 is TGTGCCATCAGCGGGAGCCAAACCTACAATGAGCAGTTCTTC.

The V gene is TRBV4-1, the J gene TRBJ2-7; 9 bases fit TRBD2. This CDR3 is built from 16 residues. Germline CDR1 MGHRA, CDR2 YSYEKL. The junction had 3 bases not matched to a gene; V was cut back by 0 bases and J by 0 bases. The CDR3 spells CASSQEWRGGSYEQYF. The CDR3 DNA follows: TGCGCCAGCAGCCAAGAATGGCGGGGGGGCTCCTACGAGCAGTACTTC.